These 31 T cell receptor beta chains were sequenced from one sample in a study of blood T cell repertoires in COVID-19 (dated by TCRdb to 2020 to 2022). The library was generated by the immunoSEQ multiplex PCR assay. Entries here come from immuneACCESS through TCRdb and include only in-frame sequences with V and J called. Some clones fail to appear in such tables; in the studies checked, an unresolved V gene covers under half of the shortfall, and the cause of the remainder is unknown. In this sample the table shows around 300,000 clones, over 75% of which occur a single time. The ten largest account for under 4.5% of the sample. The specimen was peripheral blood. The receptors shown here come from a woman in her forties or fifties with active or convalescent COVID-19.

This chain joins TRBV19 and TRBJ1-1, with 12 bases lining up with TRBD1. Germline V gene data show CDR1 as LNHDA and CDR2 as SQIVND (reference sequence). Losses at the gene ends were 3 bases for V and 6 bases for J; bases not matched to a gene: 5. The CDR3 has 15 amino acids. The CDR3 sequence is CASSMFGTGGSEAFF. The CDR3 region has the DNA TGTGCCAGTAGTATGTTCGGGACAGGGGGCTCTGAAGCTTTCTTT.

The chain combines TRBV29-1 with TRBJ1-1; 8 bases are shared with TRBD1. V dropped 6 bases and J dropped 2; count of bases not matched to a gene: 5. Germline CDR1 reads SQVTM; CDR2 reads ANQGSEA. The CDR3 has 13 residues. The CDR3 spells CSVETGVNTEAFF. CDR3 DNA sequence: TGCAGCGTCGAGACAGGGGTAAACACTGAAGCTTTCTTT.

V and J are TRBV7-9 and TRBJ1-5, with D possibly being TRBD1 (5 bases). The germline V gene encodes CDR1 SEHNR and CDR2 FQNEAQ (reference sequence). Trimming removed 3 bases from V and 7 bases from J, with 16 bases in between. CDR3 length: 15 amino acids. CDR3 protein: CASSFYSGLEQPQHF. The CDR3 DNA follows: TGTGCCAGCAGCTTCTATTCAGGGTTGGAACAGCCCCAGCATTTT.

This rearrangement joins TRBV7-2 to TRBJ2-2; 8 bases match TRBD2. Germline V gives CDR1 SGHTA, CDR2 FQGNSA. V lost 1 base and J lost 7; bases outside the gene matches: 5. This CDR3 spans 15 amino acids. The CDR3 coding sequence is TGTGCCAGCAGCTTAGACGGGAGGGACGTCGGGGAGCTGTTTTTT. Translation gives CASSLDGRDVGELFF.

The chain uses TRBV2 and TRBJ1-4, with D perhaps TRBD1 (5 bases). Germline assignment: CDR1 SNHLY and CDR2 FYNNEI. The CDR3 is made up of 13 amino acids. With 5 bases removed from V and 8 bases from J, the gap between germline ends came to 12 bases. CDR3 coding DNA: TGTGCCAGCAGTAGGGGAACGGGCGAAAAACTGTTTTTT. Its protein product is CASSRGTGEKLFF.

The J gene is TRBJ1-2, the V gene TRBV6-5; the D gene is possibly TRBD1 (6 bases). The CDR3 extends over 14 amino acids. Deletions cut 0 bases from V and 6 bases from J, with 11 bases between. CDR1 is MNHEY and CDR2 is SVGAGI in the germline V gene. CDR3 sequence reads: CASSYSGRGNGYTF. The DNA for the CDR3 is TGTGCCAGCAGTTACTCTGGCAGGGGAAATGGCTACACCTTC.

The chain couples TRBV4-1 to TRBJ2-7, with 11 bases fitting TRBD1. V lost 4 bases, J lost 1 base, and 9 bases stayed unmatched. The length of the CDR3 is 17 residues. CDR1 is MGHRA and CDR2 is YSYEKL in the germline V gene. The CDR3 is CASSREPGQGGSYEQYF. Written as DNA, the CDR3 is TGCGCCAGCAGCCGAGAACCGGGACAGGGGGGGTCCTACGAGCAGTACTTC.

The chain recombines TRBV27 with TRBJ2-7, with 11 positions matching TRBD1. With 6 bases clipped from V and 2 bases from J, the junction kept 9 bases outside the gene matches. The germline V gene has CDR1 MNHEY and CDR2 SMNVEV (reference sequence). The CDR3 is 16 amino acids. The CDR3 region has the DNA TGTGCCAGCAGCCAAGTGGGGACAGGGGGGACCTACGAGCAGTACTTC. Encoded protein: CASSQVGTGGTYEQYF.

This chain links TRBV7-3 with TRBJ2-1, with TRBD2 matching over 10 bases. Per germline, CDR1 SGHTA and CDR2 FQGTGA. The V and J ends lost 5 bases and 7 bases, in that order; junction bases with no gene match: 8. This CDR3 is built from 15 residues. For the CDR3, the DNA is TGTGCCAGCAGCCCCCAGCGGGGGGGCATGAATGAGCAGTTCTTC. Amino acid sequence: CASSPQRGGMNEQFF. The variable domain in full, with the rest retrieved from reference TRBV7-3 and TRBJ2-1, is GAGVSQTPSNKVTEKGKYVELRCDPISGHTALYWYRQSLGQGPEFLIYFQGTGAADDSGLPNDRFFAVRPEGSVSTLKIQRTERGDSAVYLCASSPQRGGMNEQFFGPGTRLTVL.

This chain links TRBV13 with TRBJ2-5; TRBD1 matches at 8 bases. The CDR3 sequence is 16 residues long. V trimming: 5 bases; J trimming: 4 bases; junction bases outside the gene matches: 12. In germline, CDR1 is PRHDT, CDR2 FYEKMQ (reference sequence). This chain's CDR3 is CASSAVSDRDGETQYF. The DNA for the CDR3 is TGTGCCAGCAGCGCAGTATCGGACAGGGACGGAGAGACCCAGTACTTC.

V and J are TRBV28 and TRBJ1-2, with D unclear. Germline V CDR1 and CDR2: MDHEN, SYDVKM. Trimming pared 0 bases from V and 4 bases from J, leaving 15 bases between. This CDR3 comprises 16 residues. The CDR3 region is CASSLWGGGPVYGYTF. In nucleotides, the CDR3 is TGTGCCAGCAGTTTATGGGGCGGAGGACCAGTCTATGGCTACACCTTC.

This clone has a single count. CDR3 loop: CASSPSQAGELFF. The CDR3 DNA sequence: TGTGCCAGCTCACCGTCACAGGCCGGGGAGCTGTTTTTT. This chain connects TRBV18 to TRBJ2-2; possible D gene TRBD1, 5 bases. Germline assignment: CDR1 KGHSH and CDR2 LQKENI. The ends were cut back, 3 bases at V and 6 bases at J, with 8 bases in the middle. The CDR3 extends over 13 amino acids.

This clone was observed a handful of times. The V call is TRBV5-1, the J call TRBJ2-7; D is perhaps TRBD2 (6 bases). The CDR3 loop spans 16 amino acids. V lost 1 base, J lost 0 bases, and 14 bases lay in between. Germline values: CDR1 SGHRS, CDR2 YFSETQ. CDR3 sequence reads: CASSLSGVIPSYEQYF. CDR3 sequence (DNA): TGCGCCAGCAGCTTGTCGGGGGTCATACCCTCCTACGAGCAGTACTTC.

This chain connects TRBV7-2 to TRBJ1-1; D may be TRBD1 (6 bases). Trimming left V 5 bases short and J 4 bases short, with 14 bases between. Germline CDR1 SGHTA, CDR2 FQGNSA. The CDR3 consists of 14 residues. The CDR3 sequence: CASSVHRASTEAFF. The CDR3 region has the DNA TGTGCCAGCAGCGTCCACAGGGCCAGCACTGAAGCTTTCTTT.

The chain combines TRBV5-1 with TRBJ2-5, with D possibly matching TRBD2 (7 bases). Trimming took off 0 bases at V and 7 bases at J, with 22 bases between the two ends. CDR3 length equals 17 residues. The germline V gene encodes CDR1 SGHRS and CDR2 YFSETQ. CDR3 in DNA: TGCGCCAGCAGCTTGGAGGGATTGGGAGCGGGGACAAGGACCCAGTACTTC. Protein sequence: CASSLEGLGAGTRTQYF.

The chain employs TRBV19 and TRBJ2-3; D gene uncertain. V shed 5 bases and J shed 9 bases, with 9 bases lying between them. The length of the CDR3 is 11 residues. CDR1 LNHDA and CDR2 SQIVND come from the germline V gene (reference sequence). Here the CDR3 reads CASSFGVTQYF. CDR3 nucleotides: TGTGCCAGTAGTTTCGGAGTGACGCAGTATTTT.

The V and J genes are TRBV7-6 and TRBJ2-1; 13 positions match TRBD2. The CDR3 consists of 17 residues. The germline CDR1 and CDR2 sequences are SGHVS and FNYEAQ. J was trimmed by 9 bases and V by 1 base; bases with no gene match: 9. The CDR3 DNA reads TGTGCCAGCAGCTTAGTAGGAGGGACTAGCGGGGCAGGTGAGCAGTTCTTC. Residues: CASSLVGGTSGAGEQFF.

The rearrangement joins TRBV6-2 or TRBV6-3 to TRBJ2-4; 12 bases map to TRBD2. The germline gives CDR1 MNHEY, CDR2 SVGEGT. CDR3 length: 14 amino acids. The V gene end was trimmed by 6 bases and the J gene end by 8 bases; junction bases not matched to a gene: 5. DNA for the CDR3: TGTGCCAGCAGCCTACTAGCGGGAGGACACATTCAGTACTTC. Translation gives CASSLLAGGHIQYF.

The chain combines TRBV7-2 with TRBJ1-2, with a tentative D call TRBD1 (5 bases). The CDR3 consists of 15 residues. V shed 5 bases and J shed 3 bases, with 16 bases lying between them. Looked up from germline, CDR1 is SGHTA and CDR2 is FQGNSA. This CDR3 reads CASSLGGGMDYGYTF. For the CDR3, the DNA is TGTGCCAGCAGCCTCGGCGGGGGGATGGACTATGGCTACACCTTC. The variable domain in full, with the rest retrieved from reference TRBV7-2 and TRBJ1-2, is GAGVSQSPSNKVTEKGKDVELRCDPISGHTALYWYRQSLGQGLEFLIYFQGNSAPDKSGLPSDRFSAERTGGSVSTLTIQRTQQEDSAVYLCASSLGGGMDYGYTFGSGTRLTVV.

The chain carries TRBV28 and TRBJ2-4, with TRBD2 identical over 8 bases. V lost 7 bases to trimming and J lost 7 bases; unmatched junction nucleotides: 6. Germline V gives CDR1 MDHEN, CDR2 SYDVKM. There are 13 residues in the CDR3. Written as DNA, the CDR3 is TGTGCCAGCACTGGCGGGAGGATTAACATTCAGTACTTC. Translating gives CASTGGRINIQYF.

This chain's CDR3 is CASSIQGKWYGYTF. The CDR3 DNA follows: TGTGCCAGCAGTATACAGGGGAAGTGGTATGGCTACACCTTC. The rearrangement joins TRBV28 to TRBJ1-2; TRBD1 matches at 7 bases. CDR1 MDHEN and CDR2 SYDVKM come from the germline V gene. The junction had 8 bases not matched to a gene; V was cut back by 5 bases and J by 5 bases. The CDR3 has 14 amino acids.

The rearrangement uses TRBV15 and TRBJ1-3; D gene unclear. The length of the CDR3 is 15 residues. Germline V gene lookup returns CDR1 LNHNV and CDR2 YYDKDF (reference sequence). Trimming took 0 bases from V and 4 from J, leaving 10 bases between them. The CDR3, as DNA: TGTGCCACCAGCAGAGATTTGAGGGCGGGAAACACCATATATTTT. This gives the protein CATSRDLRAGNTIYF.

CDR3 amino acids: CASSSLGTGLGYTF. Here the CDR3 DNA reads TGTGCCAGCAGTTCCCTCGGGACAGGGCTTGGCTACACCTTC. V is TRBV6-2 or TRBV6-3 and J is TRBJ1-2; 9 positions match TRBD1. The trim removed 4 bases at V and 7 bases at J, leaving 7 bases unmatched. The CDR3 is 14 residues long. CDR1 is MNHEY and CDR2 is SVGEGT in the germline V gene.

This chain links TRBV5-8 with TRBJ2-3; 11 bases line up with TRBD1. CDR3 size: 14 residues. The V gene's germline CDR1 is SGHTS and CDR2 YDEGEE. Trimming cost V 4 bases and J 4 bases; bases outside gene matches: 2. CDR3 coding DNA: TGTGCCAGCAGCCCGGGACAGGGGGCAGATACGCAGTATTTT. Protein: CASSPGQGADTQYF.

This clone was seen more than once but under ten times. The chain has TRBV27 and TRBJ2-5, with 11 bases that match TRBD1. CDR3 length equals 14 residues. Germline lookup yields CDR1 MNHEY and CDR2 SMNVEV (reference sequence). J lost 5 bases, V lost 6 bases, and 5 bases had no gene match. This CDR3 is CASRRTGGDETQYF. The CDR3 nucleotides read TGTGCCAGCAGGAGGACAGGGGGCGATGAGACCCAGTACTTC.

This rearrangement joins TRBV29-1 to TRBJ1-6; a weak D match, TRBD1 (6 bases). V dropped 8 bases and J dropped 10 bases, with 15 bases sitting between them. This CDR3 is 12 amino acids long. Germline CDR1 and CDR2: SQVTM and ANQGSEA. CDR3 nucleotides: TGCAGCCTTGGACAGTTTGAATCACCCCTCCACTTT. Translating it yields CSLGQFESPLHF.

J is TRBJ1-1 and V is TRBV5-4, with D maybe TRBD1 (6 bases). Trimming stripped 2 bases from V and 7 bases from J, with 15 bases between. CDR3 length: 14 residues. Germline V gene data show CDR1 as SGHNT and CDR2 as YYREEE (reference sequence). CDR3 nucleotides: TGTGCCAGCAGCTTACAGGGATTGAAGAATGAAGCTTTCTTT. Its translation is CASSLQGLKNEAFF.

The CDR3 nucleotides are TGTGCCAGCAGCGTCTCTAGAGGCTACGAGCAGTACTTC. Its protein product is CASSVSRGYEQYF. V and J are TRBV9 and TRBJ2-7; no clear D gene. Trimming shortened V by 2 bases and J by 3 bases, and 9 bases separated the two germline ends. This CDR3 spans 13 amino acids. CDR1 SGDLS and CDR2 YYNGEE come from the germline V gene. Looking up the rest from reference TRBV9 and TRBJ2-7 gives the full variable domain: DSGVTQTPKHLITATGQRVTLRCSPRSGDLSVYWYQQSLDQGLQFLIQYYNGEERAKGNILERFSAQQFPDLHSELNLSSLELGDSALYFCASSVSRGYEQYFGPGTRLTVT.

The count of this clone is one. This chain connects TRBV4-3 to TRBJ1-5; TRBD1 aligns across 7 bases. The CDR3 spans 15 residues. The germline gives CDR1 LGHNA, CDR2 YSLEER. V dropped 0 bases and J dropped 3; count of bases not matched to a gene: 2. The CDR3 loop reads CASSQEGTDNQPQHF. Here the CDR3 DNA reads TGCGCCAGCAGCCAAGAAGGGACAGACAATCAGCCCCAGCATTTT.

This clone came up once. The genes are TRBV18 and TRBJ2-5, with a possible D match to TRBD2 (6 bases). The ends were cut back, 0 bases at V and 5 bases at J, with 13 bases in the middle. The germline V gene encodes CDR1 KGHSH and CDR2 LQKENI. The CDR3 is 15 amino acids. This CDR3 reads CASSPPQLGGETQYF. The CDR3 coding sequence is TGTGCCAGCTCACCACCGCAACTAGGAGGGGAGACCCAGTACTTC.

This clone was observed a single time. CDR3 loop: CASSFDSNYGYTF. The CDR3 bases are TGTGCCAGCAGTTTCGACAGTAACTATGGCTACACCTTC. The chain has TRBV12-3 or TRBV12-4 and TRBJ1-2, with a tentative D call TRBD1 (5 bases). The CDR3 length is 13 residues. V lost 3 bases to trimming and J lost 1 base, with 6 bases between them.